This TCR beta chain was recorded in a study of regulatory T cells in long-lasting Graves disease. Time point noted: newly diagnosed GD, antithyroid drugs for less than 3 months. The TCR library was prepared using RNA isolated from PBMCs. Arm-PCR of CDR3 regions and iRepertoire HTBI primers were used to build TCR beta libraries. TCRdb ran MiXCR on the multiplex PCR reads and lists one entry per CDR3 protein. The table records 200,000 to 300,000 distinct CDR3 sequences, 20% of them present only once. The germline CDR1 and CDR2 sequences are ENHRY and SYGVKD. CDR3 length: 13 amino acids. About this clonotype itself: A single base separates this from a much larger clone, so it may be a read error.

Sequencing used peripheral blood mononuclear cells (PBMCs), obtained at new diagnosis, from a patient treated with antithyroid drugs. The V and J genes are TRBV10-3 and TRBJ1-2, with unresolved D. This sequence originates from a female donor with Graves disease. DNA of the CDR3: TGTGCCATCAGTAAGTCAGGACTCTATGGCTACACCTTC. Amino acid sequence: CAISKSGLYGYTF.